Presented here are 3 T cell receptor beta chains from one specimen sequenced in a study of molecular identifiers for immune sequencing clone quantification. TCRdb ran MiXCR on the PCR reads and lists one entry per CDR3 protein. The repertoire holds about 510,000 distinct CDR3 sequences, with around 21% as singletons. Sequencing used naive CD8+ T cells from blood, with Jurkat cell RNA spiked in. Subset given: FACS-sorted CD8+CD4-CCR7+CD45RA+ naive T cells. The source is a human donor in good health. Some libraries in this study had Jurkat cell RNA spiked in.

This clonotype was counted many times. The chain is built from TRBV4-2 and TRBJ1-2, with D unresolved. There are 15 residues in the CDR3. The V end was cut by 0 bases, the J end by 6 bases, with 14 bases between. The germline V gene has CDR1 LGHNA and CDR2 YNFKEQ. The CDR3 coding sequence is TGTGCCAGCAGCCAAGATCTTCCGGAGGGCCATGGCTACACCTTC. Residues: CASSQDLPEGHGYTF.

Only a few counts were recorded for this clonotype. The chain joins TRBV9 to TRBJ1-4; D may be TRBD1 (5 bases). V lost 0 bases to trimming and J lost 5 bases, with 11 bases between them. The length of the CDR3 is 15 residues. Germline V lookup: CDR1 SGDLS, CDR2 YYNGEE. This CDR3 reads CASSVAGTYNEKLFF. The DNA for the CDR3 is TGTGCCAGCAGCGTAGCAGGGACCTACAATGAAAAACTGTTTTTT.

In its sample, this clonotype was seen a few times. J is TRBJ1-2 and V is TRBV20-1, with D unresolved. Between the trimmed V and J ends, which lost 0 bases and 4 bases, there was a span of 12 bases. CDR1 and CDR2 (germline): DFQATT, SNEGSKA (reference sequence). The CDR3 consists of 14 residues. CDR3 residues: CSARDMPVGYGYTF. In nucleotides, the CDR3 is TGCAGTGCTAGAGATATGCCCGTGGGCTATGGCTACACCTTC.